Sequencing of this T cell receptor (beta chain) was carried out in a study of blood T cells in healthy people across ages (dated by TCRdb to the mid-2010s). As for the study more broadly: In model experiments, template switching captured roughly one uniquely barcoded TCR beta cDNA molecule for every two T cells. The study measured age-related changes in TCR beta repertoire diversity using deep sequencing normalized with unique cDNA molecular identifiers. The donors were divided into four age groups: young (average roughly 15 years), middle-aged (about 40), aged (approximately 64) and long-lived (roughly 86). To avoid experimental bias, donors of different ages were spread randomly across the sequencing lanes. The study analyzed two additional independent replicas of 1 million unique cDNA reads from the same blood draw for two donors, one aged 18 to 29 and one aged 80 or older. The study at large found these results: Compared with the aged group, more naive CD4+ T cells, fewer expanded clones and increased TCR diversity were shown by the long-lived group, suggesting age selection. There was a strong correlation between observed TCR beta diversity and the percentage of naive T cells measured by flow cytometry. Because the CMV infection status of the donors was unknown, age-related changes in expanded clonotypes may potentially have been confounded. Estimates of total diversity from one million sequenced T cells were regarded as lower bounds and underestimates. Because profiling used bulk unsorted PBMCs, naive and antigen-experienced compartments could not be compared conclusively. As age increased, observed TCR beta diversity per million T cells dropped in a roughly linear way, and a significant reduction was already evident by age 40.

The protocol used for the library was 5' RACE. Sequencing relied on an Illumina HiSeq 2500. A second PCR of roughly 6 to 11 cycles was run with a J-beta primer mix and a sample-barcoded 5' primer. A template-switch 5' adaptor carrying 12 random nucleotides introduced a unique molecular identifier onto each TCR beta cDNA molecule. Each sample yielded at least 3 million CDR3-containing paired-end reads. First-strand cDNA synthesis was performed from all RNA using the Mint cDNA synthesis kit, with priming by a TRBC-specific oligonucleotide. After uracil-DNA glycosylase treatment, a first 18-cycle PCR used universal primers M1SS and BC2_uni_R on all cDNA. The authors processed their data as follows. Each sample was normalized by randomly selecting 1 million high-quality reads, each carrying a distinct molecular identifier. Instead of being binned into consensus sequences, reads that shared molecular identifiers were thrown out. MiTCR, run with a Q25 quality threshold and the strictest error-elimination algorithm, handled CDR3 identification, clonotype clustering and error correction. A nonparametric unseen species model with Euler transformation was used to estimate lower-bound total TCR beta diversity. Using fastp trimming at Q25 and MiXCR clonotype assembly, TCRdb reanalyzed the public sequencing data and kept in-frame beta chains. Identical CDR3 protein sequences are pooled into one entry, listed with their most common genes and DNA. For this entry, the V and J calls and clone size follow TCRdb and not the study's own pipeline. This sample holds around 1,500,000 distinct CDR3 sequences; about 28% were observed only once. The ten most abundant clones make up 6.5% to 8.5% of the sample.

The CDR3 has 13 amino acids, counting the end cysteine and phenylalanine. The entry retains the CDR3 DNA only, 39 bases that are in frame from base 1. Trimming removed 3 bases from V and 1 base from J, leaving 8 bases between the germline ends. Looking up the germline V gene yields CDR1 SGHRS and CDR2 YFSETQ. Of note for this clonotype: Its cognate antigen has yet to be identified. Base qualities are not recorded, but no much larger clone differs from it by a single base.

Donors were under 40 systemically healthy Caucasian individuals from Russia aged about 6 to 100 years. Each donor gave roughly 9.5 milliliters of peripheral blood, collected into EDTA-treated Vacutainer tubes. Ficoll-Paque density-gradient centrifugation was used to isolate PBMCs, with at least 6 million per sample. Trizol reagent was used to extract total RNA from PBMCs, with at least 6 micrograms per sample. The percentages of naive CD45RAhigh/CD27high T cells were determined by flow cytometry on a PBMC aliquot from every donor. Sequencing used blood. The origin of this receptor is a woman aged 25-40 years in good health. This chain is built from TRBV5-1 and TRBJ2-7; the D segment cannot be called with confidence. The nucleotide sequence reads TGCGCCAGCAGCTATACACCTTCCTACGAGCAGTACTTC. Translated, this gives CASSYTPSYEQYF.